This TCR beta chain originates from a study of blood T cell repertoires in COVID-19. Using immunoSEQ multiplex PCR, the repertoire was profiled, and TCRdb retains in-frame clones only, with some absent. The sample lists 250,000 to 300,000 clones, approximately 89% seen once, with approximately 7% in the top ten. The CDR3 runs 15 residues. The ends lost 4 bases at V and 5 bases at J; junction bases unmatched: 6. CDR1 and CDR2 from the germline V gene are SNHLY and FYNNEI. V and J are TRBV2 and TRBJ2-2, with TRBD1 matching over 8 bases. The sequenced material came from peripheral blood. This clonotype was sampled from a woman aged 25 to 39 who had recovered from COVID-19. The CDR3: CASSADRGRTGELFF. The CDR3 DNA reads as TGTGCCAGCAGTGCTGACAGGGGACGTACCGGGGAGCTGTTTTTT.